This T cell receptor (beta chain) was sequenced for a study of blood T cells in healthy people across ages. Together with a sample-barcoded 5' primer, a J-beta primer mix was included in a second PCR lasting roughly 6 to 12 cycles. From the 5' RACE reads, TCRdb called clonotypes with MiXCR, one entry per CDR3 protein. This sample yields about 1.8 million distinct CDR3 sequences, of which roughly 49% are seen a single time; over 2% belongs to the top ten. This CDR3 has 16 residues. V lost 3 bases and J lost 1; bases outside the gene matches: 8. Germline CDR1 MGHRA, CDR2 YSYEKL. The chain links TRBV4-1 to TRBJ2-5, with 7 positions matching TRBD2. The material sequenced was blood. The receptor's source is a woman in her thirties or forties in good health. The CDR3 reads CASSQTYGGTQETQYF. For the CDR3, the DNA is TGCGCCAGCAGCCAGACGTACGGGGGGACCCAAGAGACCCAGTACTTC.